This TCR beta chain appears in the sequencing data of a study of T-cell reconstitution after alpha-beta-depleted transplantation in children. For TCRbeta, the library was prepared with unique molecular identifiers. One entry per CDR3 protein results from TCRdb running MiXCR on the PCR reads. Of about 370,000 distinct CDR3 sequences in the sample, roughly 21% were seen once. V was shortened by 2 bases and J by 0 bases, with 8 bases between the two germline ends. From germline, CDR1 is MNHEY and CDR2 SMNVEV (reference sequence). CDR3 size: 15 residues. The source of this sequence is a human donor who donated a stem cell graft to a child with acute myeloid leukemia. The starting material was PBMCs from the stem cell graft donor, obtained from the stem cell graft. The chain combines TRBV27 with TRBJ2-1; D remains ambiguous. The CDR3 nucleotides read TGTGCCAGCAGTTTAACGTGGAGCTCCTACAATGAGCAGTTCTTC. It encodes CASSLTWSSYNEQFF.